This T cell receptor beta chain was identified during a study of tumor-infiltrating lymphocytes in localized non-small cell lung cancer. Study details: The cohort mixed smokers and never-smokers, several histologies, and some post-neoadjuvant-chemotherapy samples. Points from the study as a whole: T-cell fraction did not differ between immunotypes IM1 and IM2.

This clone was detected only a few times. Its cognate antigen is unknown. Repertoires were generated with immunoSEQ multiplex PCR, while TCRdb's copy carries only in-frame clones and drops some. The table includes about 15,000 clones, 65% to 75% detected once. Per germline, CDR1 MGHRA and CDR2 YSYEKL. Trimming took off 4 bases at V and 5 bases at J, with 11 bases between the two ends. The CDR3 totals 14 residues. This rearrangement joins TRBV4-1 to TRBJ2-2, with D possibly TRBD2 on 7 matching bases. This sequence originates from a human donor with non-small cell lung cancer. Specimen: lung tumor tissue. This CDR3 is CASSPGGFTGELFF. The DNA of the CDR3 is TGCGCCAGCAGCCCGGGGGGCTTTACCGGGGAGCTGTTTTTT.